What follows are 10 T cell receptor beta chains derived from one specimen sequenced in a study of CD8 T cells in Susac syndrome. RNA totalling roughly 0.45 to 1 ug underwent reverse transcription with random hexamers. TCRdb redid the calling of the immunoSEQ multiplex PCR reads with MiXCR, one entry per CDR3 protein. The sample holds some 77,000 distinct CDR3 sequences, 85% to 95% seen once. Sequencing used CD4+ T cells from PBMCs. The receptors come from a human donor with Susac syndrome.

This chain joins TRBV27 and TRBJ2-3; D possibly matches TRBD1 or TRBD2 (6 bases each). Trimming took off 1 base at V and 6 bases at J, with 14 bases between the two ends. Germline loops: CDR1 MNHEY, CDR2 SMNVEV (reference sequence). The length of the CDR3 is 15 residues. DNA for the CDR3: TGTGCCAGCAGTTTATACACCGGAGGGGGGGATACGCAGTATTTT. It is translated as CASSLYTGGGDTQYF.

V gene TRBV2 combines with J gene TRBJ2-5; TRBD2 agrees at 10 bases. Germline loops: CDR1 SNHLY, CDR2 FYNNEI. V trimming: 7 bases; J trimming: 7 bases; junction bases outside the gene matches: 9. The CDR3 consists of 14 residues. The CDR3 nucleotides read TGTGCCAGCAAGCCTAGCGGGAGTGCGGGGACCCAGTACTTC. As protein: CASKPSGSAGTQYF.

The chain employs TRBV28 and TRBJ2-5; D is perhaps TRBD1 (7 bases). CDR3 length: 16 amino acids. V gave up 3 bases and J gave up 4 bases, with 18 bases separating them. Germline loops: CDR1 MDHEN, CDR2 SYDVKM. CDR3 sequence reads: CASSFLSRGVGETQYF. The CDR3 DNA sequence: TGTGCCAGCAGTTTTTTGAGCAGGGGGGTGGGAGAGACCCAGTACTTC.

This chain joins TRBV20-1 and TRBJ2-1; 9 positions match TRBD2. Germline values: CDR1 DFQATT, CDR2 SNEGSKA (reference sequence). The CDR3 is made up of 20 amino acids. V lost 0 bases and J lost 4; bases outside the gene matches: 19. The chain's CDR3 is CSARDVRGGNSGRTYNEQFF. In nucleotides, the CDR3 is TGCAGTGCTAGAGATGTGCGGGGGGGGAACTCAGGGCGGACATACAATGAGCAGTTCTTC.

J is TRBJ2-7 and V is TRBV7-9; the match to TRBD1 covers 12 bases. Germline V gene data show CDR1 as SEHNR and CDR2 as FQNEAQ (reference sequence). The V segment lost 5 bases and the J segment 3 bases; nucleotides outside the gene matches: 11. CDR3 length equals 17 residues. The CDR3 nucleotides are TGTGCCAGCAGCCCCTATGGGGGACAGGGGGCTTACTACGAGCAGTACTTC. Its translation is CASSPYGGQGAYYEQYF. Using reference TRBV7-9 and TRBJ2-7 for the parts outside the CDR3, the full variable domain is DTGVSQNPRHKITKRGQNVTFRCDPISEHNRLYWYRQTLGQGPEFLTYFQNEAQLEKSRLLSDRFSAERPKGSFSTLEIQRTEQGDSAMYLCASSPYGGQGAYYEQYFGPGTRLTVT.

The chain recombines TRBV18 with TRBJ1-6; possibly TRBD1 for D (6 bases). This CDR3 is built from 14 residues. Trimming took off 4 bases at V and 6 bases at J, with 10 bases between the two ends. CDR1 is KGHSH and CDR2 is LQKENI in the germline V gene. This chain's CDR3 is CASSQDRVNSPLHF. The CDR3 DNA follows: TGTGCCAGCTCACAGGACAGAGTTAATTCACCCCTCCACTTT.

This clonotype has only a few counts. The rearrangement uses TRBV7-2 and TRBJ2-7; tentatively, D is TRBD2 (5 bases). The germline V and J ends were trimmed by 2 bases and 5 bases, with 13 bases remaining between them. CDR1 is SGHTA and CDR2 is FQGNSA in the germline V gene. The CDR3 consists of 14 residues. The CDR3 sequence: CASSLWQVGNEQYF. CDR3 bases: TGTGCCAGCAGCTTATGGCAGGTCGGGAACGAGCAGTACTTC.

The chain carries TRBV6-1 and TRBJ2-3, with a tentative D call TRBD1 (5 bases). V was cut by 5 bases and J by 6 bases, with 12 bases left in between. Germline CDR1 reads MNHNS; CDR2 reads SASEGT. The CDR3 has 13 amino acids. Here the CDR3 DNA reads TGTGCCAGCAGTCGCAAACAGGTGGATACGCAGTATTTT. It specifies CASSRKQVDTQYF.

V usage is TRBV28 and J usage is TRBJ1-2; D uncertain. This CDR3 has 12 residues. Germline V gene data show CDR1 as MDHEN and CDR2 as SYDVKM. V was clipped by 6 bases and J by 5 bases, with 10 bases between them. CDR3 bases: TGTGCCAGCAGCCAGGTCGGGTATGGCTACACCTTC. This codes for CASSQVGYGYTF.

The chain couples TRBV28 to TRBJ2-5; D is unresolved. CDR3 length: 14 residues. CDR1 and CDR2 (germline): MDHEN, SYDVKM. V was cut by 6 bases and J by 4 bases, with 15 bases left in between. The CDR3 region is CASSHRILTETQYF. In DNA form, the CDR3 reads TGTGCCAGCAGCCATCGAATCCTCACAGAGACCCAGTACTTC.